Listed here are 4 T cell receptor beta chains from one sample, sequenced in a study of T-cell reconstitution after alpha-beta-depleted transplantation in children. This sample's TCRbeta library carried unique molecular identifier barcodes. MiXCR, run by TCRdb on the PCR reads, gives a single entry per CDR3 protein. The sample includes over 120,000 distinct CDR3 sequences, 8% to 10% of them seen just once. The input for sequencing was PBMCs, mostly from graft donor cells, taken 180 days after TCRalphabeta/CD19-depleted stem cell transplant. Receptors originate from a female patient aged 2-9 years who had a stem cell transplant for congenital amegakaryocytic thrombocytopenia, so the T cells may come from the graft donor.

Many counts were recorded for this clonotype. The chain carries TRBV5-1 and TRBJ1-1; D is uncertain. Per germline, CDR1 SGHRS and CDR2 YFSETQ. The CDR3 is 15 residues long. V lost 3 bases and J lost 5, with 17 bases in between. CDR3 region: CASSSETRVFTEAFF. Here the CDR3 DNA reads TGCGCCAGCAGCTCTGAGACACGAGTATTTACTGAAGCTTTCTTT.

In this sample, this clonotype turned up many times. This rearrangement joins TRBV12-3 or TRBV12-4 to TRBJ1-3; the D is unclear. The V end was cut by 2 bases, the J end by 0 bases, with 14 bases between. This CDR3 has 17 residues. Here the CDR3 reads CASSLRRHSFSGNTIYF. The DNA of the CDR3 is TGTGCCAGCAGTTTAAGGCGACATTCCTTCTCTGGAAACACCATATATTTT.

This clonotype was seen ten or more times. The rearrangement uses TRBV4-2 and TRBJ2-3; perhaps TRBD2 as D (7 bases). This CDR3 contains 17 residues. Trimming stripped 0 bases from V and 2 bases from J, with 15 bases between. Germline CDR1 LGHNA, CDR2 YNFKEQ. CDR3 bases: TGTGCCAGCAGCCAAGATGGCGGGGGCGGCTTCACAGATACGCAGTATTTT. It yields the protein CASSQDGGGGFTDTQYF.

This clonotype was recorded at least ten times. The CDR3 protein is CASSSITLKGQGGPETQYF. The DNA of the CDR3 is TGTGCCAGCAGCTCCATCACCTTAAAAGGACAGGGAGGTCCCGAGACCCAGTACTTC. The chain links TRBV11-1 to TRBJ2-5, with TRBD1 identical over 8 bases. V lost 4 bases to trimming and J lost 5 bases; unmatched junction nucleotides: 21. Germline lookup yields CDR1 SGHAT and CDR2 FQDESV (reference sequence). The CDR3 spans 19 residues.